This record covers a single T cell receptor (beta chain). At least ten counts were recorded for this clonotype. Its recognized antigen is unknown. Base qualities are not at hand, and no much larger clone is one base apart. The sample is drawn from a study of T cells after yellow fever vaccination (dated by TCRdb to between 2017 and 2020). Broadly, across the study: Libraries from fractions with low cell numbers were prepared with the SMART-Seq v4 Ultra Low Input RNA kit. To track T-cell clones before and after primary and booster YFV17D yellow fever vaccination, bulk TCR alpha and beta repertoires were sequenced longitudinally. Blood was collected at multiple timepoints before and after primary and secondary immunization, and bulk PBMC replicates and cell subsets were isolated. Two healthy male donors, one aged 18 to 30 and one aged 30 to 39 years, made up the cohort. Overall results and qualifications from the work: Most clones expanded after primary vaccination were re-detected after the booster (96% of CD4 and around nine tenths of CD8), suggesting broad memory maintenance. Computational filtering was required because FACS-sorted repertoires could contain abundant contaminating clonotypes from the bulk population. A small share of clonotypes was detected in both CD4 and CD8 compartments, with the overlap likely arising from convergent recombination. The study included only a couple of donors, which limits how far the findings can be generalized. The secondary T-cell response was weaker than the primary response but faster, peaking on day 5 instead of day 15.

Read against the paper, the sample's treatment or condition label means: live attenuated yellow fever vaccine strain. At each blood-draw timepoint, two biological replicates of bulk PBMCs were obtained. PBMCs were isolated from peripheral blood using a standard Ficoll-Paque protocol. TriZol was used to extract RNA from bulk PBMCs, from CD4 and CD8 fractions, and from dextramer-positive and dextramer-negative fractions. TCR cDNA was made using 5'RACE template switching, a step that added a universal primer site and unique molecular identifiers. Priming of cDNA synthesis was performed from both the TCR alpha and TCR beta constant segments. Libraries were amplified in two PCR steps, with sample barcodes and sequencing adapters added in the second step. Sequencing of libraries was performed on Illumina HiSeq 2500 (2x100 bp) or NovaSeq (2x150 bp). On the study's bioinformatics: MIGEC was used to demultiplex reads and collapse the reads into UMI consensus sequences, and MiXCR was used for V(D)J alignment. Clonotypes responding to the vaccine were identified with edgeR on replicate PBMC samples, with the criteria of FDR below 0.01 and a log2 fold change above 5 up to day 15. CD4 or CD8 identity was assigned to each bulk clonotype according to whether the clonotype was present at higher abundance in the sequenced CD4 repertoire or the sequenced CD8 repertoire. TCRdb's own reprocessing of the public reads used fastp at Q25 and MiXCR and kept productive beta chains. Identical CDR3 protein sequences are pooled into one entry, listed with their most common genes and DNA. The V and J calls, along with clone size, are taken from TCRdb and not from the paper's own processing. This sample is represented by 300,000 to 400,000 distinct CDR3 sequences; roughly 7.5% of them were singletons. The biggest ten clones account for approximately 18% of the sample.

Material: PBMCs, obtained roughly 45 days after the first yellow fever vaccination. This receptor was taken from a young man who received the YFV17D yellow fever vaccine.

CDR3 loop: CASSQDVSFDEQFF. The nucleotide sequence is TGCGCCAGCAGCCAAGACGTAAGTTTCGATGAGCAGTTCTTC. The sequence is built from TRBV4-3 and TRBJ2-1; the D gene is unclear. V is shortened by 0 bases, J by 8 bases, and the region joining them spans 11 bases. The germline V gene yields LGHNA for CDR1 and YSLEER for CDR2. From cysteine to phenylalanine, the CDR3 is 14 amino acids long. The read is trimmed to its CDR3 DNA, 42 bases read in frame from base 1.